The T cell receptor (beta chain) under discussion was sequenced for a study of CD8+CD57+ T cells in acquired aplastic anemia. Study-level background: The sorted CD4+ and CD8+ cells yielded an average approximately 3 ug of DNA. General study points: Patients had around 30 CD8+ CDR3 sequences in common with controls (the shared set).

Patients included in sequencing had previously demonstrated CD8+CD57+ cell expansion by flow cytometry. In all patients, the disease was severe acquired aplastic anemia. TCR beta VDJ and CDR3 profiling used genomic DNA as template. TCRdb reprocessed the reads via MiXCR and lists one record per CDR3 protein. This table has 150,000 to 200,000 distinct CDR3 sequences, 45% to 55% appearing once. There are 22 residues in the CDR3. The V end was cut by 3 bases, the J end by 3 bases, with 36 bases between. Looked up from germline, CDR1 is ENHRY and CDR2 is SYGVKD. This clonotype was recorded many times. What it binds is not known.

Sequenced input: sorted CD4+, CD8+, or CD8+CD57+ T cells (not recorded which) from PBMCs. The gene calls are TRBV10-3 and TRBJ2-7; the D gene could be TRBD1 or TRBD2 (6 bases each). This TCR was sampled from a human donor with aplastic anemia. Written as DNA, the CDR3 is TGTGCCATCAGTGACGTGTCCCGGGACATTGTTCGGGGGAGTTATTCTCTCTACGAGCAGTACTTC. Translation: CAISDVSRDIVRGSYSLYEQYF.